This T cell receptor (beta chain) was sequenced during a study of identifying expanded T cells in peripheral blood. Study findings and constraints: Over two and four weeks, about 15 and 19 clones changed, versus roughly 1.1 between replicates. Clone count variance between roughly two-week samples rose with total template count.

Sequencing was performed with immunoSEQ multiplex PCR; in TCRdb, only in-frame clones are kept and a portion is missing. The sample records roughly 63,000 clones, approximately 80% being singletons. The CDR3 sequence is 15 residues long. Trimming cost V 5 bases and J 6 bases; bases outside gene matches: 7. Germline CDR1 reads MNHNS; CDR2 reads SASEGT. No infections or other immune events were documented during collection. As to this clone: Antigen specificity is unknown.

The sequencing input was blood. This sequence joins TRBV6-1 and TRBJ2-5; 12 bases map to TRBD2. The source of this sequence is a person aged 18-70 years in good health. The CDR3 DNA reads TGTGCCAGCAGTCAGCCTAGCGGGGGGGGACAGACCCAGTACTTC. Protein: CASSQPSGGGQTQYF.